This T cell receptor (beta chain) was obtained from a study of blood T cells in healthy people across ages. Points from the study as a whole: When set beside aged donors, long-lived donors presented more naive CD4+ cells and higher diversity.

A second about 7 to 11 cycle PCR used barcoded and J-beta primers. MiXCR, run by TCRdb on the 5' RACE reads, gives a single entry per CDR3 protein. The data contain about 1,400,000 distinct CDR3 sequences, roughly 45% of them singletons. V gave up 2 bases and J gave up 4 bases, with 14 bases separating them. Per germline, CDR1 MGHDK and CDR2 SYGVNS. CDR3 length: 15 residues. Researchers report isolating at least 6 million PBMCs per sample. Total RNA amounts of at least 5 micrograms were extracted per sample. Note on this clonotype: Its antigen is unidentified.

Sequencing was performed on blood. The receptor was derived from a woman aged 18-29 years in good health. This rearrangement joins TRBV25-1 to TRBJ1-2; unclear D gene. The CDR3 loop reads CASSETGSIGYGYTF. As DNA, the CDR3 is TGTGCCAGCAGTGAAACTGGATCGATAGGCTATGGCTACACCTTC.